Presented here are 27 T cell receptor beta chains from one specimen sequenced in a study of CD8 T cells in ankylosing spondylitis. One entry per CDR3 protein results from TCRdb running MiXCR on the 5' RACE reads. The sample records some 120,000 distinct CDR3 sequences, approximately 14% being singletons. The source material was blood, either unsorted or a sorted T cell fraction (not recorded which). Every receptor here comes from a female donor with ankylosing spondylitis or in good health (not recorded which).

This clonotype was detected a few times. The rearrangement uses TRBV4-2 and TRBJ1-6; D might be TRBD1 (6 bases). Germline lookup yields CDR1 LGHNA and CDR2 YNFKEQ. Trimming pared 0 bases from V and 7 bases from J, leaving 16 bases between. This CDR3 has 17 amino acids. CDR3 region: CASSQDLRRGTNSPLHF. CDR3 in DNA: TGTGCCAGCAGCCAAGATTTAAGGAGGGGGACGAATTCACCCCTCCACTTT.

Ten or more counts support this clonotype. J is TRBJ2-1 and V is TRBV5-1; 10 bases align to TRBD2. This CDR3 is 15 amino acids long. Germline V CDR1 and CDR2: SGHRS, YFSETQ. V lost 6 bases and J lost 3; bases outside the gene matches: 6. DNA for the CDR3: TGCGCCAGCACCGCCGGGACTAGCGACTACAATGAGCAGTTCTTC. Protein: CASTAGTSDYNEQFF.

CDR3 protein: CASSPTPDQPQHF. The CDR3 region has the DNA TGTGCCAGCAGCCCAACACCGGATCAGCCCCAGCATTTT. This chain joins TRBV5-4 and TRBJ1-5; D is uncertain. In germline, CDR1 is SGHNT, CDR2 YYREEE (reference sequence). CDR3 length: 13 amino acids. The V end was cut by 4 bases, the J end by 5 bases, with 10 bases between. The whole variable domain, filled in from reference TRBV5-4 and TRBJ1-5, reads ETGVTQSPTHLIKTRGQQVTLRCSSQSGHNTVSWYQQALGQGPQFIFQYYREEENGRGNFPPRFSGLQFPNYSSELNVNALELDDSALYLCASSPTPDQPQHFGDGTRLSIL.

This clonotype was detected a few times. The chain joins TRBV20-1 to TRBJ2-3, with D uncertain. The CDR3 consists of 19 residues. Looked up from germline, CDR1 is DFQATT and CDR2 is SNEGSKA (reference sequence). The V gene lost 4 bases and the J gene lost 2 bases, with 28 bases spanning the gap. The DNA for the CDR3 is TGCAGTGCTACAGGTTTCCGGGCGCCGGGCACCGCCGACACAGATACGCAGTATTTT. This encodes CSATGFRAPGTADTDTQYF.

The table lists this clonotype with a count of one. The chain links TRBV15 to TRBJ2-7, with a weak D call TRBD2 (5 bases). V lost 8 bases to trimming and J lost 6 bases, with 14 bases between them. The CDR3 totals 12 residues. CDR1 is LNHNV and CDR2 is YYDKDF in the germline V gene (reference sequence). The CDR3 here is CATSDVGVEQYF. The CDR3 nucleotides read TGTGCCACCTCAGACGTCGGGGTCGAGCAGTACTTC.

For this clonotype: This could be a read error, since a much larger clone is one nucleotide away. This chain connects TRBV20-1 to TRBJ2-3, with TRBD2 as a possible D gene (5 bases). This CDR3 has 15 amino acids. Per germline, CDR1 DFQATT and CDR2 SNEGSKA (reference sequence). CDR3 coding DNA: TGCAGTGCTAGGGTGAGGGAAGGTCCCACAGATACGCGGTATTTT. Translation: CSARVREGPTDTRYF.

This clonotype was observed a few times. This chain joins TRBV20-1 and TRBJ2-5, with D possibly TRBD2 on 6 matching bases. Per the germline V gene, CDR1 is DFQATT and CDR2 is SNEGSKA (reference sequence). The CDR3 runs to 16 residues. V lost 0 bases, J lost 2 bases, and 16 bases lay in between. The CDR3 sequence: CSARDPGVGKQETQYF. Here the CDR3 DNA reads TGCAGTGCTAGAGATCCGGGGGTGGGGAAACAAGAGACCCAGTACTTC.

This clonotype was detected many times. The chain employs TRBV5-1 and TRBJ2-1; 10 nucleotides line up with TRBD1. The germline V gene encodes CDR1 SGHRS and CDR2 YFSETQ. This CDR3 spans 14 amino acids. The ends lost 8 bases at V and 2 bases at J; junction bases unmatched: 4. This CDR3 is CASQGQGTYNEQFF. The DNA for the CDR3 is TGCGCCAGTCAGGGACAGGGGACCTACAATGAGCAGTTCTTC.

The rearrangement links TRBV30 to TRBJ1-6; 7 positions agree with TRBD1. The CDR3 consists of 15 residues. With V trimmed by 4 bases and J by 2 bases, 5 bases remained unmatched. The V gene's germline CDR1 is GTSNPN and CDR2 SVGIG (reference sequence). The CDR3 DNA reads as TGTGCCTGGATGGGAGGACAGGCCTATAATTCACCCCTCCACTTT. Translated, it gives CAWMGGQAYNSPLHF.

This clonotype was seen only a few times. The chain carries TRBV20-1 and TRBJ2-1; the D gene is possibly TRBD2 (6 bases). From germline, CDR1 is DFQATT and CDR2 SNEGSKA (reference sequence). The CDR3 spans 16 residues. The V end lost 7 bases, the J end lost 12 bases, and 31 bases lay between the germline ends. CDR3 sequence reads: CSVGGSHETQPWRQFF. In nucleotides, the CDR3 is TGCAGTGTCGGGGGAAGTCACGAAACACAACCTTGGAGGCAGTTCTTC.

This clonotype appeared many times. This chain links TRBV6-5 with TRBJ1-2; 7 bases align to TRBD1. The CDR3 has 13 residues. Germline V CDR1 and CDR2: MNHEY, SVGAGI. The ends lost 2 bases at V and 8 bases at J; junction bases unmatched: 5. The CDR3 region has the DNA TGTGCCAGCAGTTACAAGGGGGCACAGGGCTACACCTTC. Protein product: CASSYKGAQGYTF.

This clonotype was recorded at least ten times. The CDR3 here is CSGLAGLDEQFF. The CDR3 DNA is TGCAGCGGACTAGCGGGATTGGATGAGCAGTTCTTC. V and J are TRBV20-1 and TRBJ2-1; 12 nucleotides agree with TRBD2. CDR3 length: 12 amino acids. Germline loops: CDR1 DFQATT, CDR2 SNEGSKA (reference sequence).

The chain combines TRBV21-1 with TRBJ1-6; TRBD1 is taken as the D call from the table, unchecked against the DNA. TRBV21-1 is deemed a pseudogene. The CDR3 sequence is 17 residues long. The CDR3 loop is CASSNQQGGPGNSPLHF. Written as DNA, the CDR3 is TGTGCCAGCAGCAACCAACAGGGCGGCCCGGGTAATTCACCCCTCCACTTT.

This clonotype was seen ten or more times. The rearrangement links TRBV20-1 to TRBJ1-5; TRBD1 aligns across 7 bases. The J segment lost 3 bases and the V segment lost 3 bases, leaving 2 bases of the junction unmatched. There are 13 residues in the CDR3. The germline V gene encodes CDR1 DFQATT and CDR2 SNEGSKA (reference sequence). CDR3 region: CSASGTVNQPQHF. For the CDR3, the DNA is TGCAGTGCTAGCGGGACAGTCAATCAGCCCCAGCATTTT.

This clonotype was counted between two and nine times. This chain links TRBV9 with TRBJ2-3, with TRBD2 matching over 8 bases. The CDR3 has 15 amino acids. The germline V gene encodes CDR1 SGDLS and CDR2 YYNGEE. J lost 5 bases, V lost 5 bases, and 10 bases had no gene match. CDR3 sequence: CASSLPGTRVDTQYF. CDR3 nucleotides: TGTGCCAGCAGTCTGCCCGGGACTAGAGTAGATACGCAGTATTTT.

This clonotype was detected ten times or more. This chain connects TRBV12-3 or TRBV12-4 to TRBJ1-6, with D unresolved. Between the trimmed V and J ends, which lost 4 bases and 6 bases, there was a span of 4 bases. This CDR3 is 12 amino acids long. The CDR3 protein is CASSYPNSPLHF. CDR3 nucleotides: TGTGCCAGCAGTTACCCTAATTCACCCCTCCACTTT.

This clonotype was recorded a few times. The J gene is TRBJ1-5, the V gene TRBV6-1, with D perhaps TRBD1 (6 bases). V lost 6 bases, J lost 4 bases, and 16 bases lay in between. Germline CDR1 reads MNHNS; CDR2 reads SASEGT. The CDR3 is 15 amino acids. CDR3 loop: CASRDLQGGNQPQHF. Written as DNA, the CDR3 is TGTGCCAGCAGAGACCTACAGGGTGGGAATCAGCCCCAGCATTTT.

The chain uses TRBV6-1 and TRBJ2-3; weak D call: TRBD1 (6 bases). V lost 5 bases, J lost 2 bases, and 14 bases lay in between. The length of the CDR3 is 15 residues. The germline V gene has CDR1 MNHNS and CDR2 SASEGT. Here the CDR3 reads CASSPSRDTTDTQYF. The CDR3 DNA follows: TGTGCCAGCAGTCCCAGCCGGGACACCACAGATACGCAGTATTTT.

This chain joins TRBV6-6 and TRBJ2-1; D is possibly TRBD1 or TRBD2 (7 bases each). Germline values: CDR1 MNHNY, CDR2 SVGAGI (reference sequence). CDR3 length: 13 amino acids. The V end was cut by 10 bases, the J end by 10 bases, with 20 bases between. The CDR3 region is CATTQGGKSEQFF. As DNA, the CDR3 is TGTGCCACCACCCAGGGGGGGAAGAGCGAGCAGTTCTTC.

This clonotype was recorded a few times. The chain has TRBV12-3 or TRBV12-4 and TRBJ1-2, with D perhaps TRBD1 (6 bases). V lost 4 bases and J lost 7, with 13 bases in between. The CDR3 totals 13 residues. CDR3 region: CASSSSGVGGYTF. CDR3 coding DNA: TGTGCCAGCAGTTCCTCAGGGGTTGGTGGCTACACCTTC.

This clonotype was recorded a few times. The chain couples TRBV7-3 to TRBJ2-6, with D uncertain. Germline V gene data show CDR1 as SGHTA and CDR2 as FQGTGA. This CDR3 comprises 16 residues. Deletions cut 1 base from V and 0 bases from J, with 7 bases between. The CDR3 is CASSLNPFSGANVLTF. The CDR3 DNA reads TGTGCCAGCAGCTTAAATCCGTTCTCTGGGGCCAACGTCCTGACTTTC.

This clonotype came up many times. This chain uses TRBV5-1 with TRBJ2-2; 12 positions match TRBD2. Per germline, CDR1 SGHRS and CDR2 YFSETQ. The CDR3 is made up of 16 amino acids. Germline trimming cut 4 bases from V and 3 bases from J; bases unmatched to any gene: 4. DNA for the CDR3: TGCGCCAGCAGCCCGACTAGCGGGAGCTACACCGGGGAGCTGTTTTTT. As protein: CASSPTSGSYTGELFF.

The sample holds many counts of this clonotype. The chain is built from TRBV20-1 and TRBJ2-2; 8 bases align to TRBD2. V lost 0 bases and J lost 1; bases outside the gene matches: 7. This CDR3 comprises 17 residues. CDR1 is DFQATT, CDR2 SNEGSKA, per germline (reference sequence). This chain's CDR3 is CSAREVGGGRNTGELFF. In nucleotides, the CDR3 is TGCAGTGCTAGAGAGGTCGGGGGGGGCCGGAACACCGGGGAGCTGTTTTTT.

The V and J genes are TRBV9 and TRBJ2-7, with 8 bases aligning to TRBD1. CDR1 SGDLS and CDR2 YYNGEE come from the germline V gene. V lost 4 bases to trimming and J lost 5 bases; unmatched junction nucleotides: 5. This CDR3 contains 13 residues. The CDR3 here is CASSRQGFNEQYF. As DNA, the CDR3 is TGTGCCAGCAGCCGACAGGGGTTCAACGAGCAGTACTTC.

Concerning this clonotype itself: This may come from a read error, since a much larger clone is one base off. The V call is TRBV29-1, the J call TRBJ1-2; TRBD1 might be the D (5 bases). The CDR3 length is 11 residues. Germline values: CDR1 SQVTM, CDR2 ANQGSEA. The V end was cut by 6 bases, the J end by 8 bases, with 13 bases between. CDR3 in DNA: TGCAGCGTGAGACAGAGATTGGGCTACACCTTC. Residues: CSVRQRLGYTF.

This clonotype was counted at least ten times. CDR3 DNA: TGTGCCAGCAGCCTTCACACCGGGGAGCTGTTTTTT. Protein product: CASSLHTGELFF. This chain joins TRBV7-2 and TRBJ2-2; no reliable D call. Germline CDR1 SGHTA, CDR2 FQGNSA. The V gene lost 5 bases and the J gene lost 3 bases, with 4 bases spanning the gap. This CDR3 comprises 12 residues.

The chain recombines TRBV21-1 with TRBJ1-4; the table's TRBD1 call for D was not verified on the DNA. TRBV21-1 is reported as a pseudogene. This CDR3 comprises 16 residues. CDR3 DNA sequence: TGTGCCAGCAGCATGGACCTGGGACGGAGCAATGAAAAACTGTTTTTT. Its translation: CASSMDLGRSNEKLFF.